A single sample gave rise to the 25 T cell receptor beta chains below, sequenced in a study of identical twins. TCRdb re-derived calls from the 5' RACE reads in MiXCR, one entry per CDR3 protein. The sample consists of approximately 410,000 distinct CDR3 sequences, less than 20% of them appearing once. Sequenced sample: naive T cells sorted from blood. These receptors all come from a man aged 50 or older in good health.

The chain employs TRBV20-1 and TRBJ1-2; TRBD1 aligns across 7 bases. The length of the CDR3 is 14 residues. Germline V gene data show CDR1 as DFQATT and CDR2 as SNEGSKA (reference sequence). V lost 5 bases to trimming and J lost 8 bases; unmatched junction nucleotides: 14. The CDR3 DNA sequence: TGCAGTGCTGGCCCCGACAGGGCCCCCTCAGGCTACACCTTC. Its translation is CSAGPDRAPSGYTF.

This clonotype was seen a few times. The chain employs TRBV7-2 and TRBJ2-5; the match to TRBD1 covers 9 bases. V shed 6 bases and J 4 bases; nucleotides not matched to a gene: 3. Germline lookup yields CDR1 SGHTA and CDR2 FQGNSA. This CDR3 has 13 amino acids. The CDR3 loop reads CASRVGQGETQYF. The CDR3 DNA reads as TGTGCCAGCAGGGTGGGACAGGGAGAGACCCAGTACTTC.

To note about this clonotype: The junction does not match germline at one end; this may be a read error. This chain connects TRBV7-2 to TRBJ2-1, with D possibly being TRBD2 (6 bases). CDR1 and CDR2 (germline): SGHTA, FQGNSA. The CDR3 is made up of 15 amino acids. DNA of the CDR3: TGTGCCAGCAGCATTACCGGGACTGGCTACAATGAGAAGTTCTTC. The encoded protein is CASSITGTGYNEKFF.

V is TRBV28 and J is TRBJ2-3; no clear D gene. The CDR3 extends over 13 amino acids. V dropped 0 bases and J dropped 6 bases, with 7 bases sitting between them. Germline V CDR1 and CDR2: MDHEN, SYDVKM. The CDR3: CASSLWGRDTQYF. CDR3 in DNA: TGTGCCAGCAGTTTATGGGGCCGGGATACGCAGTATTTT.

The CDR3 DNA sequence: TGCAGCGTTGACCTAGACGTAGATACGCAGTATTTT. Protein: CSVDLDVDTQYF. This chain joins TRBV29-1 and TRBJ2-3; D uncertain. From germline, CDR1 is SQVTM and CDR2 ANQGSEA. Trimming shortened V by 3 bases and J by 5 bases, and 9 bases separated the two germline ends. The CDR3 covers 12 residues.

V and J are TRBV12-3 or TRBV12-4 and TRBJ2-6; D tentatively reads TRBD1 or TRBD2 (6 bases each). The CDR3 totals 19 residues. V lost 5 bases and J lost 3, with 23 bases in between. The CDR3 bases are TGTGCCAGCAGTATTCGGGGGCGAGGATCGCTGAGTGGGGCCAACGTCCTGACTTTC. It codes for CASSIRGRGSLSGANVLTF.

This clonotype was counted only a few times. This chain links TRBV5-1 with TRBJ2-7, with no clear D. This CDR3 region has 15 residues. V was pared by 0 bases and J by 7 bases, with 17 bases between. Germline CDR1 and CDR2: SGHRS and YFSETQ. Written as DNA, the CDR3 is TGCGCCAGCAGCTTGGTCCTGCAATCGATGGGGGAGCAGTACTTC. Translating gives CASSLVLQSMGEQYF.

This clonotype has more than one count but fewer than ten. The J gene is TRBJ2-7, the V gene TRBV29-1; D is perhaps TRBD1 (5 bases). V shed 6 bases and J shed 6 bases, with 18 bases lying between them. The CDR3 loop spans 13 amino acids. From germline, CDR1 is SQVTM and CDR2 ANQGSEA. CDR3: CSVTPVGVGEQYF. CDR3 in DNA: TGCAGCGTCACTCCCGTAGGGGTGGGCGAGCAGTACTTC.

This clonotype appeared many times. This chain uses TRBV5-1 with TRBJ2-2; TRBD2 is a possible D gene (6 bases). The CDR3 has 14 amino acids. CDR1 is SGHRS and CDR2 is YFSETQ in the germline V gene. Trimming took 0 bases from V and 7 from J, leaving 10 bases between them. The CDR3 sequence: CASSLDPGVGELFF. For the CDR3, the DNA is TGCGCCAGCAGCTTGGATCCGGGGGTCGGGGAGCTGTTTTTT. The full variable domain, completed using reference TRBV5-1 and TRBJ2-2, is KAGVTQTPRYLIKTRGQQVTLSCSPISGHRSVSWYQQTPGQGLQFLFEYFSETQRNKGNFPGRFSGRQFSNSRSEMNVSTLELGDSALYLCASSLDPGVGELFFGEGSRLTVL.

There are a few counts of this clonotype. This rearrangement joins TRBV29-1 to TRBJ1-2, with a tentative D call TRBD1 (6 bases). Deletions cut 7 bases from V and 4 bases from J, with 19 bases between. The CDR3 length is 14 residues. Germline values: CDR1 SQVTM, CDR2 ANQGSEA. The CDR3 DNA is TGCAGCGGTGATCAGAAACAGGGTGGCTATGGCTACACCTTC. Translating gives CSGDQKQGGYGYTF.

This clonotype was seen more than once but under ten times. The chain couples TRBV12-3 or TRBV12-4 to TRBJ2-1, with D possibly matching TRBD2 (5 bases). CDR3 size: 15 residues. V was shortened by 6 bases and J by 4 bases, with 16 bases between the two germline ends. The DNA of the CDR3 is TGTGCCAGCAGACCCAGCGGAAGTCCTTACAATGAGCAGTTCTTC. This encodes CASRPSGSPYNEQFF.

The genes are TRBV6-1 and TRBJ1-1; D remains ambiguous. The V end lost 3 bases, the J end lost 5 bases, and 13 bases lay between the germline ends. The CDR3 runs to 14 residues. Germline V lookup: CDR1 MNHNS, CDR2 SASEGT. The chain's CDR3 is CASSDPLGRTEAFF. CDR3 DNA sequence: TGTGCCAGCAGTGACCCCCTGGGGAGGACTGAAGCTTTCTTT.

This clonotype was seen more than once but under ten times. The chain uses TRBV5-4 and TRBJ1-2, with D perhaps TRBD1 (6 bases). Trimming left V 4 bases short and J 5 bases short, with 9 bases between. Germline lookup yields CDR1 SGHNT and CDR2 YYREEE (reference sequence). The CDR3 runs to 12 residues. CDR3 protein: CASSDGQYGYTF. The CDR3 nucleotides are TGTGCCAGCAGCGACGGACAGTATGGCTACACCTTC.

This clonotype was recorded many times. This rearrangement joins TRBV3-1 to TRBJ2-2; 10 positions agree with TRBD1. There are 17 residues in the CDR3. V lost 3 bases to trimming and J lost 5 bases; unmatched junction nucleotides: 9. The germline V gene encodes CDR1 LGHDT and CDR2 YNNKEL (reference sequence). The CDR3 DNA reads as TGTGCCAGCAGCCACGGACGGACAGGGGGAGGAACCGGGGAGCTGTTTTTT. Translation gives CASSHGRTGGGTGELFF.

This clonotype was counted once. This chain joins TRBV11-2 and TRBJ2-4, with 14 bases fitting TRBD2. Germline V lookup: CDR1 SGHAT, CDR2 FQNNGV. V dropped 4 bases and J dropped 6; count of bases not matched to a gene: 11. CDR3 size: 18 residues. CDR3 region: CASSSRGGLAGVGNIQYF. The CDR3 DNA sequence: TGTGCCAGCAGCTCGAGGGGGGGACTAGCGGGAGTGGGAAACATTCAGTACTTC.

This clonotype was seen many times. The V and J genes are TRBV4-1 and TRBJ2-2; D may be TRBD2 (6 bases). CDR1 and CDR2 (germline): MGHRA, YSYEKL. Trimming shortened V by 2 bases and J by 4 bases, and 17 bases separated the two germline ends. The CDR3 has 17 residues. The chain's CDR3 is CASSQTGTGVGTGELFF. In DNA form, the CDR3 reads TGCGCCAGCAGCCAAACCGGGACTGGGGTCGGCACCGGGGAGCTGTTTTTT.

The chain's CDR3 is CASSLRAEQYF. The CDR3 DNA is TGTGCCAGCAGTCTCCGGGCCGAGCAGTACTTC. The chain carries TRBV28 and TRBJ2-7, with D hard to call. The CDR3 loop spans 11 amino acids. With 5 bases removed from V and 6 bases from J, the gap between germline ends came to 8 bases. Looked up from germline, CDR1 is MDHEN and CDR2 is SYDVKM.

This clonotype was observed a handful of times. For the CDR3, the DNA is TGTGCCAGCAGCTCTTGGGCGAGCCAAGAGACCCAGTACTTC. Its translation: CASSSWASQETQYF. The V and J genes are TRBV7-9 and TRBJ2-5; D gene ambiguous. The CDR3 loop spans 14 amino acids. V lost 4 bases to trimming and J lost 1 base, with 10 bases between them. Germline V gene lookup returns CDR1 SEHNR and CDR2 FQNEAQ (reference sequence).

The rearrangement joins TRBV29-1 to TRBJ2-7; 11 positions agree with TRBD1. The CDR3 consists of 14 residues. Unmatched junction bases numbered 11, after V lost 7 bases and J lost 6 bases. In germline, CDR1 is SQVTM, CDR2 ANQGSEA. The CDR3 protein is CSALAGQGAFEQYF. The CDR3 DNA reads as TGCAGCGCTCTGGCTGGACAGGGGGCGTTCGAGCAGTACTTC.

With respect to this clonotype: A read error is possible here, since a much larger clone lies one base away. The chain combines TRBV6-1 with TRBJ2-7; D gene unclear. This CDR3 comprises 14 residues. Germline V lookup: CDR1 MNHNS, CDR2 SASEGT. The germline V and J ends were trimmed by 5 bases and 5 bases, with 16 bases remaining between them. The DNA for the CDR3 is TGTGCCAGCAGTACCTCCCGGATAGTCAACGAGCAGTACTTC. Translated: CASSTSRIVNEQYF.

This clonotype was seen many times. The rearrangement uses TRBV5-6 and TRBJ1-1; maybe TRBD1 (5 bases). The germline gives CDR1 SGHDT, CDR2 YYEEEE. The V gene lost 4 bases and the J gene lost 5 bases, with 9 bases spanning the gap. The CDR3 runs 12 residues. DNA of the CDR3: TGTGCCAGCAGCCTTCGGGGGACTGAAGCTTTCTTT. It encodes CASSLRGTEAFF.

For the CDR3, the DNA is TGCGCCAGCAGCACAGGAAGTAGCGGGTGGTACAATGAGCAGTTCTTC. Residues: CASSTGSSGWYNEQFF. This chain joins TRBV5-1 and TRBJ2-1, with 7 bases aligning to TRBD2. Germline V CDR1 and CDR2: SGHRS, YFSETQ. After removal of 4 bases from V and 4 bases from J, the junction contained 11 bases not matched to a gene. The CDR3 has 16 amino acids.

This clonotype was seen ten or more times. The genes are TRBV24-1 and TRBJ1-2; D is undetermined. The germline gives CDR1 KGHDR, CDR2 SFDVKD. The CDR3 runs 13 residues. The V end lost 1 base, the J end lost 8 bases, and 10 bases lay between the germline ends. For the CDR3, the DNA is TGTGCCACCAGTGATTTCGTCGACGGCGGCTACACCTTC. This gives the protein CATSDFVDGGYTF.

This clonotype has more than one count but fewer than ten. The chain links TRBV15 to TRBJ2-3; D gene ambiguous. The germline V and J ends were trimmed by 1 base and 1 base, with 3 bases remaining between them. Germline CDR1 reads LNHNV; CDR2 reads YYDKDF (reference sequence). The CDR3 is 13 amino acids. Here the CDR3 DNA reads TGTGCCACCAGCAGAGGAGGCACAGATACGCAGTATTTT. The encoded protein is CATSRGGTDTQYF.

The chain recombines TRBV15 with TRBJ2-2, with D tentatively TRBD1 (5 bases). The CDR3 runs to 16 residues. V dropped 1 base and J dropped 1 base, with 10 bases sitting between them. Germline V lookup: CDR1 LNHNV, CDR2 YYDKDF (reference sequence). The CDR3 region is CATSRVLGQNTGELFF. The DNA for the CDR3 is TGTGCCACCAGCAGAGTGCTCGGACAGAACACCGGGGAGCTGTTTTTT.